This TCR beta chain was found in a study of blood T cell repertoires in COVID-19 (TCRdb year 2020). Background for the entire study: The collaborator samples originated in the United States, Italy and Spain and spanned the acute and convalescent phases of COVID-19. The material from the prospective study consisted of cDNA or gDNA derived from T cells, B-cell-depleted T cells, or PBMCs. The dataset comprised deeply sampled blood TCRbeta repertoires from subjects exposed to, actively infected with, or recovered from COVID-19. The repertoires were made available in a free public database intended to serve as a resource for research on the immune response to SARS-CoV-2. The samples were drawn from the first 160 participants of the ongoing ImmuneRACE study and from under 1,500 subjects provided by 6 global collaborators. A de-identified subject ID, COVID-19 status, age in years and sex were almost always included in the sample metadata. Where available, HLA class I and class II types were obtained from metadata supplied by the sample provider rather than from assay-based typing. Here is what the overall study found, with its caveats: The amount of clinical and demographic metadata varied by source and participant and was provided uncurated.

TCRbeta CDR3 regions were amplified from genomic DNA by means of the immunoSEQ Assay, a bias-controlled multiplex PCR. The authors' analysis ran thus. Within the assay, amplification of reference gene primers was used to estimate how many nucleated cells each sample contained. To quantify the absolute abundance of each unique TCRbeta CDR3 rearrangement, sequence reads were collapsed and filtered. For each sample, productive Simpson clonality was calculated by taking the square root of Simpson's diversity index across productive rearrangements. Here the immuneACCESS table is served through TCRdb, limited to in-frame sequences with V and J called. Missing clones are a known gap in these copies; in checked studies unresolved V genes cover under half, and the rest lacks a known reason. Clone size and the V and J calls come from that table; the DNA yielded D and trimming. The table for this sample lists more than 150,000 clones; roughly 84% of them were counted only once. The ten largest clones represent approximately 6.5% of the sample.

Notes on this clone: Its specific antigen is unknown. Base qualities were left out, and no much larger clone turns up one base away.

V trim: 0 bases; J trim: 1 base; unmatched bases: 11. There are 20 amino acids in the CDR3, from cysteine to phenylalanine inclusive. Here the CDR3 DNA is all that survives: 60 bases in frame from base 1. Reading the germline V gene gives CDR1 SGHVS and CDR2 FQNEAQ. Participants in the prospective study were aged about 18 to 100 years, lived in about two dozen United States geographic areas, and enrolled through a virtual design. In the prospective study, cohorts were assigned on the basis of participant-reported clinical history obtained from a screening survey and a study questionnaire. ImmuneRACE Cohort 3 recovered participants were defined by two consecutive negative NP/OP PCR tests, healthcare professional clearance, or symptom resolution. Each participant in the prospective study had whole blood, serum and a nasopharyngeal or oropharyngeal swab collected by mobile phlebotomists. Participants in the prospective study had the option to provide additional blood draws and questionnaires over a 2-month period. Before DNA extraction, blood samples from the prospective study were shipped at room temperature or frozen.

The sequence joins TRBV7-8 to TRBJ1-3, with 11 middle bases fitting TRBD1. What was sequenced was PBMCs or T cells enriched from blood (not recorded which). The TCR originated in a woman aged 45-60 years who had recovered from COVID-19. The DNA is TGTGCCAGCAGCTTAGCGCCCGGGACAGGGGGTCAGGATTCTGGAAACACCATATATTTT. Its amino acids are CASSLAPGTGGQDSGNTIYF.